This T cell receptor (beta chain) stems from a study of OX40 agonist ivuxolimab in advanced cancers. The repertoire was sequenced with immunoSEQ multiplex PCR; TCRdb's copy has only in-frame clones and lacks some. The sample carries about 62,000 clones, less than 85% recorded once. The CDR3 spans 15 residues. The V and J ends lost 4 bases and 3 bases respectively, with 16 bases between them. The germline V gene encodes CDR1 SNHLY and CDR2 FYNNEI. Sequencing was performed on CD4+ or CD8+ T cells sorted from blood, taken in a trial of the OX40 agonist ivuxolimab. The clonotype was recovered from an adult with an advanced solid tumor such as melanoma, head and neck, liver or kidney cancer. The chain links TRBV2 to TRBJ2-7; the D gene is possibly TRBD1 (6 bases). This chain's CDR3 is CASSGERTVNYEQYF. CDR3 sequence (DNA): TGTGCCAGCAGTGGAGAGAGGACAGTTAACTACGAGCAGTACTTC. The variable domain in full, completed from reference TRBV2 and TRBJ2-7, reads EPEVTQTPSHQVTQMGQEVILRCVPISNHLYFYWYRQILGQKVEFLVSFYNNEISEKSEIFDDQFSVERPDGSNFTLKIRSTKLEDSAMYFCASSGERTVNYEQYFGPGTRLTVT.